This entry describes one T cell receptor beta chain. Study processing details: Reference gene primer amplification gave estimated nucleated cell counts. Profiling relied on immunoSEQ multiplex PCR, and the TCRdb table lists in-frame clones only, not all of them. V and J calls plus clone size are reproduced from that table; the DNA served to infer D and trimming. The data contain roughly 500,000 clones, roughly 89% of them seen just once; the ten biggest clones take up approximately 0.9%. The entry originates in a study of blood T cell repertoires in COVID-19. Whole-study context: Samples of COVID-19 (acute and convalescent) were obtained from the United States, Italy and Spain. T cells, B-cell-depleted T cells, or PBMCs supplied cDNA or gDNA.

Germline lookup yields CDR1 LNHDA and CDR2 SQIVND (reference sequence). Trimming took off 3 bases at V and 8 bases at J, with 4 bases between the two ends. This CDR3 spans 11 amino acids. The Seattle site enrolled patients during active infection and followed them longitudinally. The receptor was isolated from a man younger than 30 with COVID-19, enrolled during active disease. Sequencing was carried out using peripheral blood. V gene TRBV19 combines with J gene TRBJ2-2; D gene uncertain. Here the CDR3 reads CASSIGGELFF. The DNA for the CDR3 is TGTGCCAGTAGTATCGGGGGGGAGCTGTTTTTT.